The sequence of this T cell receptor beta chain was determined in a study of Ad26.COV2.S vaccination and SARS-CoV-2 variants. Findings of the study overall: In vaccinated individuals, spike-specific CD8+ and CD4+ T cell responses reportedly displayed substantial breadth.

Profiling relied on immunoSEQ multiplex PCR, and the TCRdb table lists in-frame clones only, not all of them. The data show 350,000 to 450,000 clones, around 90% seen once. About this clone: What it binds is unknown.

Treatment specified: approximately 18 received Ad26.COV2.S at low or high dose, single or two shots; about five received placebo; per-sample allocation not given. On day 63 after the first injection, vaccine and placebo recipients gave samples. Germline V gene lookup returns CDR1 SGHTA and CDR2 FQGTGA. V gave up 1 base and J gave up 3 bases, with 13 bases separating them. The CDR3 length is 16 residues. This receptor was obtained from a person between 18 and 65 years old who received the Ad26.COV2.S COVID-19 vaccine or a placebo. The V and J genes are TRBV7-3 and TRBJ2-1, with D maybe TRBD1 (6 bases). The starting material was peripheral blood, obtained in a trial of Ad26.COV2.S vaccine versus placebo. The CDR3 DNA reads TGTGCCAGCAGCTTAAATGGGGGCGGAAACTACAATGAGCAGTTCTTC. This translates into CASSLNGGGNYNEQFF.